These 18 T cell receptor beta chains were all obtained from the same sample, sequenced in a study of shared T cell receptors in the human thymus. This table comes from immunoSEQ multiplex PCR, and its TCRdb copy is limited to in-frame clones, with some not included. The sample shows 700,000 to 750,000 clones, approximately 85% of them seen only once. These same records also appear under a second study, on human thymus T cells.

Sequenced: thymocytes. These receptors all come from a girl less than two years old with a congenital heart defect.

The J gene is TRBJ1-6, the V gene TRBV6-6; D not certain. V gave up 7 bases and J gave up 2 bases, with 12 bases separating them. From germline, CDR1 is MNHNY and CDR2 SVGAGI (reference sequence). The length of the CDR3 is 15 residues. Written as DNA, the CDR3 is TGTGCCAGCACGAAACGACAACCCTATAATTCACCCCTCCACTTT. It specifies CASTKRQPYNSPLHF.

V and J are TRBV5-1 and TRBJ2-2, with unresolved D. This CDR3 has 14 amino acids. Trimming stripped 6 bases from V and 0 bases from J, with 9 bases between. CDR1 and CDR2 from the germline V gene are SGHRS and YFSETQ. The CDR3 nucleotides are TGCGCCAGCAATGCGCGTTCGAACACCGGGGAGCTGTTTTTT. This gives the protein CASNARSNTGELFF.

The J gene is TRBJ1-6, the V gene TRBV5-1, with no clear D. The CDR3 runs 13 residues. Germline V gives CDR1 SGHRS, CDR2 YFSETQ. The V gene lost 1 base and the J gene lost 14 bases, with 13 bases spanning the gap. The CDR3 region is CASSLRPAGTLHF. CDR3 bases: TGCGCCAGCAGCTTGCGCCCCGCGGGGACCCTCCACTTT.

This chain links TRBV6-5 with TRBJ2-7; 10 nucleotides line up with TRBD1. This CDR3 is 13 amino acids long. The V gene end was trimmed by 8 bases and the J gene end by 3 bases; junction bases not matched to a gene: 4. CDR1 is MNHEY, CDR2 SVGAGI, per germline. The CDR3 protein is CASGGQGVYEQYF. The CDR3 DNA reads as TGTGCCAGCGGTGGACAGGGGGTCTACGAGCAGTACTTC.

The V call is TRBV6-5, the J call TRBJ2-7, with TRBD1 identical over 11 bases. Germline-derived CDR1 and CDR2 are MNHEY and SVGAGI. The CDR3 has 15 residues. The V gene end was trimmed by 6 bases and the J gene end by 8 bases; junction bases not matched to a gene: 12. The CDR3 sequence is CASSRSRGQGAKQYF. CDR3 nucleotides: TGTGCCAGCAGCCGATCTCGTGGACAGGGGGCCAAGCAGTACTTC.

The CDR3 DNA sequence: TGCGCCAGCAGCCAAGATCTCGGCTCTGGGGCCAACGTCCTGACTTTC. Its protein is CASSQDLGSGANVLTF. The chain joins TRBV4-3 to TRBJ2-6; D unresolved. This CDR3 region has 16 residues. V lost 0 bases, J lost 0 bases, and 6 bases lay in between. CDR1 and CDR2 from the germline V gene are LGHNA and YSLEER.

The chain links TRBV15 to TRBJ1-1; the match to TRBD1 covers 9 bases. This CDR3 comprises 17 residues. Germline V lookup: CDR1 LNHNV, CDR2 YYDKDF (reference sequence). The junction had 12 bases not matched to a gene; V was cut back by 4 bases and J by 3 bases. The CDR3 coding sequence is TGTGCCACCAGCACGATACGAGGACAGGGGAGGGACACTGAAGCTTTCTTT. Translated: CATSTIRGQGRDTEAFF.

Only one count was recorded for this clone. The CDR3 spells CSVGSIGTGGAREVGELFF. The CDR3 DNA is TGCAGCGTTGGGTCAATAGGGACAGGGGGAGCCAGGGAGGTCGGGGAGCTGTTTTTT. The chain links TRBV29-1 to TRBJ2-2; 11 nucleotides align to TRBD1. Trimming cost V 4 bases and J 7 bases; bases outside gene matches: 20. This CDR3 is 19 amino acids long. The germline gives CDR1 SQVTM, CDR2 ANQGSEA.

The J gene is TRBJ1-2, the V gene TRBV5-1; D not certain. V was cut by 4 bases and J by 5 bases, with 12 bases left in between. This CDR3 is 13 amino acids long. Germline V gene lookup returns CDR1 SGHRS and CDR2 YFSETQ. CDR3 loop: CASSHRGPYGYTF. In DNA form, the CDR3 reads TGCGCCAGCAGCCACAGAGGGCCGTATGGCTACACCTTC.

The chain employs TRBV2 and TRBJ1-5; D gene uncertain. Trimming cost V 6 bases and J 4 bases, with 10 bases left between them. Germline assignment: CDR1 SNHLY and CDR2 FYNNEI. This CDR3 comprises 13 residues. The CDR3 loop is CASRARLNQPQHF. The CDR3 DNA reads as TGTGCCAGCAGGGCTCGCCTGAATCAGCCCCAGCATTTT.

This clone was counted a few times. Written as DNA, the CDR3 is TGCGCCAGCAGCCATCACTCCACGGAGATAGCTCCCTACGAGCAGTACTTC. It specifies CASSHHSTEIAPYEQYF. The J gene is TRBJ2-7, the V gene TRBV4-3; D ambiguous. The germline gives CDR1 LGHNA, CDR2 YSLEER. The CDR3 is made up of 17 amino acids. Trimming took 3 bases from V and 2 from J, leaving 20 bases between them.

The genes are TRBV19 and TRBJ2-2; 10 bases line up with TRBD1. Germline V gene lookup returns CDR1 LNHDA and CDR2 SQIVND (reference sequence). This CDR3 spans 18 amino acids. With V trimmed by 3 bases and J by 5 bases, 12 bases remained unmatched. CDR3 protein: CASSIPRGTGARTGELFF. The CDR3 bases are TGTGCCAGTAGTATCCCGCGTGGGACAGGGGCCCGGACCGGGGAGCTGTTTTTT.

The chain recombines TRBV7-8 with TRBJ1-1; 10 bases match TRBD1. The CDR3 totals 16 residues. CDR1 and CDR2 from the germline V gene are SGHVS and FQNEAQ. The V gene end was trimmed by 1 base and the J gene end by 3 bases; junction bases not matched to a gene: 5. The CDR3 region has the DNA TGTGCCAGCAGCTTAGAATTGGGACAGGGGTACACTGAAGCTTTCTTT. Its translation is CASSLELGQGYTEAFF.

The chain is built from TRBV28 and TRBJ1-2; TRBD1 aligns across 7 bases. Germline trimming cut 9 bases from V and 2 bases from J; bases unmatched to any gene: 9. The germline CDR1 and CDR2 sequences are MDHEN and SYDVKM. CDR3 length equals 14 residues. CDR3 bases: TGTGCCAGTTGGGCACAGGGGCGGAACTATGGCTACACCTTC. It specifies CASWAQGRNYGYTF.

This clone was seen a single time. Compared with germline, one end of the junction differs, possibly owing to a read error. This rearrangement joins TRBV5-6 to TRBJ1-4, with D perhaps matching TRBD1 (5 bases). CDR3 size: 15 residues. CDR1 SGHDT and CDR2 YYEEEE come from the germline V gene. CDR3 coding DNA: TGTGCCAGCAGTATTTCCAGGGTTACTAATGAAAAACCGTTTTTT. It encodes CASSISRVTNEKPFF.

The J gene is TRBJ1-2, the V gene TRBV27, with TRBD1 matching over 10 bases. Germline CDR1 reads MNHEY; CDR2 reads SMNVEV (reference sequence). The CDR3 has 13 amino acids. Germline trimming cut 5 bases from V and 7 bases from J; bases unmatched to any gene: 4. The CDR3 loop reads CASSDRGRFGYTF. CDR3 nucleotide sequence: TGTGCCAGCAGTGACAGGGGGCGTTTTGGCTACACCTTC.

The rearrangement links TRBV7-6 to TRBJ2-7; TRBD1 matches 10 bases. Germline CDR1 is SGHVS and CDR2 is FNYEAQ. V dropped 5 bases and J dropped 2; count of bases not matched to a gene: 6. The CDR3 contains 15 residues. This chain's CDR3 is CASSLGQGGAYEQYF. The CDR3 DNA sequence: TGTGCCAGCAGCCTAGGACAGGGGGGAGCCTACGAGCAGTACTTC.

V is TRBV29-1 and J is TRBJ1-2, with D maybe TRBD1 (5 bases). Trimming removed 4 bases at V and 8 bases at J, with 14 bases between. CDR1 and CDR2 (germline): SQVTM, ANQGSEA. This CDR3 is 12 amino acids long. The CDR3 is CSVVGGEYGYTF. The CDR3 DNA follows: TGCAGCGTTGTGGGGGGAGAATACGGCTACACCTTC.